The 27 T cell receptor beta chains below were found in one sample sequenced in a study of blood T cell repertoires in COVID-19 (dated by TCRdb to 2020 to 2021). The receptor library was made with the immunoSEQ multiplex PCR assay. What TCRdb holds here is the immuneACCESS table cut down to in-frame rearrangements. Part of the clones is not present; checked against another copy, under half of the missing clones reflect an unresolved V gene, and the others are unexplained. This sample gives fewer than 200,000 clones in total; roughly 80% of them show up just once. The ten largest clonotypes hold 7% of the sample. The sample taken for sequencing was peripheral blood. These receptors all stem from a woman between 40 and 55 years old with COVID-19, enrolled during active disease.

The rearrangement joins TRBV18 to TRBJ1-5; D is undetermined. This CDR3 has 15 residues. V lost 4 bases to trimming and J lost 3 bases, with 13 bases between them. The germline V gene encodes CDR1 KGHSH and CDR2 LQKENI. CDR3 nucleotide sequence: TGTGCCAGCTCACTAAACTCCCCAAACAATCAGCCCCAGCATTTT. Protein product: CASSLNSPNNQPQHF.

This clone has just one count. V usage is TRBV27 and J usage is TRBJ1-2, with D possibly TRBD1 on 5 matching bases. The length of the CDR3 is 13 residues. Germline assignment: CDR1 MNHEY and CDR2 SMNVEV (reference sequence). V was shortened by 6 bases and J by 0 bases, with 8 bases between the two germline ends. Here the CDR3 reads CASSRVANYGYTF. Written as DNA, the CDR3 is TGTGCCAGCAGCAGGGTAGCTAACTATGGCTACACCTTC.

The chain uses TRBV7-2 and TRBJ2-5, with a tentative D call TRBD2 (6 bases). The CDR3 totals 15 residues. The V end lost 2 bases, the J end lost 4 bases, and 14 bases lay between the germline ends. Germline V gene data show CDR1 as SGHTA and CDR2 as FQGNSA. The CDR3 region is CASSLRPVGGETQYF. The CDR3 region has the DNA TGTGCCAGCAGCTTAAGGCCCGTGGGGGGAGAGACCCAGTACTTC.

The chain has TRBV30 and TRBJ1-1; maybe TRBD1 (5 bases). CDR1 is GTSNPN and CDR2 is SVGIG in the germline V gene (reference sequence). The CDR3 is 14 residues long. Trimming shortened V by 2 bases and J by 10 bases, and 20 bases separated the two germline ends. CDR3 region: CAWSLPPGTRGAFF. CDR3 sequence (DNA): TGTGCCTGGAGTCTCCCTCCCGGGACGCGGGGAGCTTTCTTT.

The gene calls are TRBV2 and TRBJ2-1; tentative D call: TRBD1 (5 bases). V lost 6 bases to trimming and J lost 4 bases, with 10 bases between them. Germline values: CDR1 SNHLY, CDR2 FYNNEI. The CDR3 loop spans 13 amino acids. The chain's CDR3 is CASSPDSYNEQFF. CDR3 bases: TGTGCCAGCAGCCCTGACAGTTACAATGAGCAGTTCTTC.

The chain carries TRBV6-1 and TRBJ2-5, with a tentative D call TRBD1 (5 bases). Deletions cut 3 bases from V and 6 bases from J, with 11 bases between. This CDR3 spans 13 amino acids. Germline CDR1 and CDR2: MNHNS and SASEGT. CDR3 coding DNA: TGTGCCAGCAGTGAGCAGGGTCGGAAGACCCAGTACTTC. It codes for CASSEQGRKTQYF.

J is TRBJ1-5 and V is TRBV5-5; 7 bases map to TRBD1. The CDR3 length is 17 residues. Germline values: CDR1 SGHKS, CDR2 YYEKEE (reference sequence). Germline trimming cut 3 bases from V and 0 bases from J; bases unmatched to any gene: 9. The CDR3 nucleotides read TGTGCCAGCAGCTCATACTTACAGGGGAATAGCAATCAGCCCCAGCATTTT. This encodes CASSSYLQGNSNQPQHF. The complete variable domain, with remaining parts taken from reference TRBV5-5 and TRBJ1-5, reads DAGVTQSPTHLIKTRGQQVTLRCSPISGHKSVSWYQQVLGQGPQFIFQYYEKEERGRGNFPDRFSARQFPNYSSELNVNALLLGDSALYLCASSSYLQGNSNQPQHFGDGTRLSIL.

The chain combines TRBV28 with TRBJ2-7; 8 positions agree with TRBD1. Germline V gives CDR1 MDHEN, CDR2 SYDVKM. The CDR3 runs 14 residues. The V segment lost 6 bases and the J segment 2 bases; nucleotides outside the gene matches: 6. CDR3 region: CASRRTGNTYEQYF. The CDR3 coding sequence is TGTGCCAGCAGACGGACAGGGAATACCTACGAGCAGTACTTC.

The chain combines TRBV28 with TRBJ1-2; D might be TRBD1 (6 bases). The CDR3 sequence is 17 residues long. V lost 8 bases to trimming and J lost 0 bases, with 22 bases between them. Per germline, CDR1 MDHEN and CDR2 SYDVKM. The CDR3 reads CASGVRGGRGTNYGYTF. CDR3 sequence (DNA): TGTGCCAGCGGGGTAAGGGGGGGAAGAGGTACTAACTATGGCTACACCTTC.

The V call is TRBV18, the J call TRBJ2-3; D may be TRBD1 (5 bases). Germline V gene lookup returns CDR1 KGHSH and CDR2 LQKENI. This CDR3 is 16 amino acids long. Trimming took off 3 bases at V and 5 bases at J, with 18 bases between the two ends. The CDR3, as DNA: TGTGCCAGCTCACCGTCTGAGCAGGGCGGCGGAGATACGCAGTATTTT. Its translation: CASSPSEQGGGDTQYF.

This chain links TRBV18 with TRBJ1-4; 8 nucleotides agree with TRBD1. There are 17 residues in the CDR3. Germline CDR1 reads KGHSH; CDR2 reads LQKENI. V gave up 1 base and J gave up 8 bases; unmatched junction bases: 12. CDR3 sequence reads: CASSPRGYRGSHEKLFF. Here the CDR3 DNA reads TGTGCCAGCTCACCACGAGGTTACAGGGGGTCCCACGAAAAACTGTTTTTT.

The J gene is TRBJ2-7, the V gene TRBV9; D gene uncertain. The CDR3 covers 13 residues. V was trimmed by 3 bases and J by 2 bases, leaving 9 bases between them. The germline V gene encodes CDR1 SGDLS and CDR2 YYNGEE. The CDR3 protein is CASSATPTYEQYF. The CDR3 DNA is TGTGCCAGCAGCGCTACCCCCACCTACGAGCAGTACTTC.

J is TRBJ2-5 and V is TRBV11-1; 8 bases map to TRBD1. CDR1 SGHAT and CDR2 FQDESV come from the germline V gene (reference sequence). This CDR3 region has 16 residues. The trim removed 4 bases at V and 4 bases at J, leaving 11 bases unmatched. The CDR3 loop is CASSSFDRGGRETQYF. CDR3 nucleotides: TGTGCCAGCAGCTCCTTCGACAGGGGAGGTCGAGAGACCCAGTACTTC.

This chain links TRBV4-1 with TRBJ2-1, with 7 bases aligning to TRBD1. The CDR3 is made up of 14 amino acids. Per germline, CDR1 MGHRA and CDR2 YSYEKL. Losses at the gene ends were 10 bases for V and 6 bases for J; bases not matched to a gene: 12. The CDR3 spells CATRATGFGNEQFF. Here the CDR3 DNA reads TGCGCCACCAGAGCGACAGGGTTTGGCAATGAGCAGTTCTTC.

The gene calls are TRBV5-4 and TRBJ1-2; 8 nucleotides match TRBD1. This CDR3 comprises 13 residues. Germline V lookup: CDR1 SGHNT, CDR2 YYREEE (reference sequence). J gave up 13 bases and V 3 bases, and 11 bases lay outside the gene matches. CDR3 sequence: CASSSPSQGAGTF. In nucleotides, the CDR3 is TGTGCCAGCAGCTCCCCAAGTCAGGGGGCAGGCACCTTC.

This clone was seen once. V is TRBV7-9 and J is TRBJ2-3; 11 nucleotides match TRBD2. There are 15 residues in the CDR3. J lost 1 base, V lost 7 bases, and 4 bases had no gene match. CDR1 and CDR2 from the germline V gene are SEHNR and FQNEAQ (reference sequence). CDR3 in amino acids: CASNKLAGGTDTQYF. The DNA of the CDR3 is TGTGCCAGCAACAAACTAGCGGGGGGCACAGATACGCAGTATTTT.

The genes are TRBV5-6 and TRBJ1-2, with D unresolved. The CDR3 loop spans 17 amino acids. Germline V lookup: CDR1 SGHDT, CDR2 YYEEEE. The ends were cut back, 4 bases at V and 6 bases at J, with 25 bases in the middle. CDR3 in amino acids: CASSTEIWSPGGHGYTF. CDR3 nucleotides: TGTGCCAGCAGCACAGAAATATGGAGCCCAGGAGGGCATGGCTACACCTTC.

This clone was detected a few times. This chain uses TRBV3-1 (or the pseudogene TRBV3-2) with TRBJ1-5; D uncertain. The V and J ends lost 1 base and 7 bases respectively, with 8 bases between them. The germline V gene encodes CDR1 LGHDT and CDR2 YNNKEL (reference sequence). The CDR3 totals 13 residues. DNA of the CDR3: TGTGCCAGCAGCCAAGGGACTTCGCAGCCCCAGCATTTT. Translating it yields CASSQGTSQPQHF.

CDR3 nucleotides: TGCGCCAGCAGCTTGGGGCCTGGGGCGCTCTATGGCTACACCTTC. This encodes CASSLGPGALYGYTF. The J gene is TRBJ1-2, the V gene TRBV5-1, with a possible D match to TRBD1 (5 bases). Germline V gene lookup returns CDR1 SGHRS and CDR2 YFSETQ. The CDR3 consists of 15 residues. Trimming pared 0 bases from V and 4 bases from J, leaving 13 bases between.

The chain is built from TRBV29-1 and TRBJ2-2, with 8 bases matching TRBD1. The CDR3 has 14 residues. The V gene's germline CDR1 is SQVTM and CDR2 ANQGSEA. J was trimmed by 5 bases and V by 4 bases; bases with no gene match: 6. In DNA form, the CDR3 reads TGCAGCGTTGGCCAGGGGGCCTGGACCGGGGAGCTGTTTTTT. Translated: CSVGQGAWTGELFF.

The CDR3 loop is CASSQLGLAEETQYF. CDR3 sequence (DNA): TGCGCCAGCAGCCAACTAGGACTAGCGGAAGAGACCCAGTACTTC. The chain employs TRBV4-1 and TRBJ2-5, with 10 bases matching TRBD2. V was clipped by 2 bases and J by 3 bases; unmatched bases: 3. Per germline, CDR1 MGHRA and CDR2 YSYEKL. The CDR3 is 15 amino acids.

CDR3 protein: CASSPTGTPPWEQFF. DNA for the CDR3: TGTGCCAGCAGCCCCACCGGGACTCCCCCTTGGGAGCAGTTCTTC. The chain joins TRBV7-9 to TRBJ2-1; TRBD2 is a possible D gene (6 bases). V was clipped by 5 bases and J by 10 bases, with 21 bases between them. CDR3 size: 15 residues. CDR1 is SEHNR and CDR2 is FQNEAQ in the germline V gene (reference sequence). Using reference TRBV7-9 and TRBJ2-1 for the parts outside the CDR3, the full variable domain is DTGVSQNPRHKITKRGQNVTFRCDPISEHNRLYWYRQTLGQGPEFLTYFQNEAQLEKSRLLSDRFSAERPKGSFSTLEIQRTEQGDSAMYLCASSPTGTPPWEQFFGPGTRLTVL.

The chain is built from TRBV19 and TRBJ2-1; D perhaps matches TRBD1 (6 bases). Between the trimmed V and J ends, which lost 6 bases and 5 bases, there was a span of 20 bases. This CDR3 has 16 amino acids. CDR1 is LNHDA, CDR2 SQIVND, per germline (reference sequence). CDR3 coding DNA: TGTGCCAGTAGGCCCGAAGGGGGACGGCAAAACAATGAGCAGTTCTTC. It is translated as CASRPEGGRQNNEQFF.

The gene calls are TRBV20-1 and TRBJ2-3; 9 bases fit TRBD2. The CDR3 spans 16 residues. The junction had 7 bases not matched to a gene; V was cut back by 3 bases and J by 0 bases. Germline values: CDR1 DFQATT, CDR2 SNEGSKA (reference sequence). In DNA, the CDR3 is TGCAGTGCTAGTCAGGCGGGAGGGGCTAGCACAGATACGCAGTATTTT. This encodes CSASQAGGASTDTQYF.

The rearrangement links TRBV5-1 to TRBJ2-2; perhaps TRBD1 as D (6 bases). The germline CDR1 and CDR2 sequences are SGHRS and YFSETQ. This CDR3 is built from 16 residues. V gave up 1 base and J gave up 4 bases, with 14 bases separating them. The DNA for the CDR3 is TGCGCCAGCAGCTTGACAGGGCAGGTGGGCACCGGGGAGCTGTTTTTT. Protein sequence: CASSLTGQVGTGELFF.

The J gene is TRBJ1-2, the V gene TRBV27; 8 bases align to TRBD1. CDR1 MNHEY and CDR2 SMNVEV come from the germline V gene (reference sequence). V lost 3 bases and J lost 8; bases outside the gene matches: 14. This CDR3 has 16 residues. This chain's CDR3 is CASSLRLIEAGGGYTF. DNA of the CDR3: TGTGCCAGCAGTTTGCGGTTGATAGAGGCAGGGGGCGGCTACACCTTC.

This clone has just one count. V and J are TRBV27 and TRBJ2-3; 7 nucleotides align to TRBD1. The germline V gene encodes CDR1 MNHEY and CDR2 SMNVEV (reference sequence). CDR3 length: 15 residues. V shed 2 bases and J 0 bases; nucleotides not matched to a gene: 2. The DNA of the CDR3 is TGTGCCAGCAGTTTAACAGGGGCCAGCACAGATACGCAGTATTTT. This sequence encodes CASSLTGASTDTQYF.